This entry concerns a single TCR beta chain. This sample stems from a study of blood T cell repertoires in COVID-19. Study in general: T cells, B-cell-depleted T cells, or PBMCs provided the cDNA or gDNA that served as material.

The germline V gene has CDR1 GTSNPN and CDR2 SVGIG (reference sequence). Trimming took off 0 bases at V and 5 bases at J, with 13 bases between the two ends. The CDR3 loop spans 14 amino acids. The data were produced by immunoSEQ multiplex PCR, yet TCRdb's version contains in-frame clones alone and is incomplete. The sample shows 110,000 to 150,000 clones, over 75% of them seen only once. The sample was peripheral blood. The chain links TRBV30 to TRBJ1-1; D may be TRBD1 (5 bases). The receptor comes from a human donor in a cohort sampled during active COVID-19. The CDR3 here is CAWSVVGGSTEAFF. CDR3 DNA: TGTGCCTGGAGTGTAGTGGGGGGGAGTACTGAAGCTTTCTTT.